Following are 18 T cell receptor beta chains from one sample sequenced in a study of T cell repertoires in cytomegalovirus infection (dated by TCRdb to between 2019 and 2020). Sequenced using an Illumina HiSeq 1500. The raw public reads went through TCRdb reprocessing: fastp at Q25, MiXCR clone calling, in-frame beta chains kept. Merged by CDR3 protein, the rows form single entries marked with the most common genes and DNA. The table for this sample lists a few hundred thousand distinct CDR3 sequences; about a sixth of them were counted only once. The top ten clones comprise about half of the sample. Sequencing was carried out using CD8+ T cells from PBMCs. These receptors came from a human donor in good health (CMV status not recorded). Some clones in this sample may be carry-over from other donors' samples.

This chain connects TRBV5-6 to TRBJ2-7, with 8 bases fitting TRBD1. This CDR3 is built from 15 residues. The V and J ends lost 1 base and 3 bases, in that order; junction bases with no gene match: 6. CDR1 SGHDT and CDR2 YYEEEE come from the germline V gene. Written as DNA, the CDR3 is TGTGCCAGCAGCTTGTGGGACAGGCAGGTCTACGAGCAGTACTTC. This codes for CASSLWDRQVYEQYF. Full variable domain (rest looked up from reference TRBV5-6 and TRBJ2-7): DAGVTQSPTHLIKTRGQQVTLRCSPKSGHDTVSWYQQALGQGPQFIFQYYEEEERQRGNFPDRFSGHQFPNYSSELNVNALLLGDSALYLCASSLWDRQVYEQYFGPGTRLTVT.

The table lists this clonotype with many counts. This chain uses TRBV7-2 with TRBJ1-5, with 8 positions matching TRBD1. This CDR3 region has 16 residues. The germline V gene encodes CDR1 SGHTA and CDR2 FQGNSA. J lost 5 bases, V lost 1 base, and 7 bases had no gene match. CDR3 coding DNA: TGTGCCAGCAGCTTAGGTCCAGGGGGCTTCGATCAGCCCCAGCATTTT. Its protein product is CASSLGPGGFDQPQHF.

This clonotype has a count of ten or more. This rearrangement joins TRBV7-6 to TRBJ1-6; possible D gene TRBD1, 5 bases. The CDR3 runs to 15 residues. Trimming removed 2 bases at V and 10 bases at J, with 15 bases between. Germline CDR1 SGHVS, CDR2 FNYEAQ. DNA of the CDR3: TGTGCCAGCAGCTTAACCCAGGGAGCCGAATCACCCCTCCACTTT. This codes for CASSLTQGAESPLHF.

This clonotype was counted ten times or more. The V call is TRBV10-3, the J call TRBJ2-5, with TRBD1 matching over 10 bases. V dropped 2 bases and J dropped 4; count of bases not matched to a gene: 4. Germline lookup yields CDR1 ENHRY and CDR2 SYGVKD. The CDR3 totals 15 residues. The CDR3 coding sequence is TGTGCCATCAGTGAGGGGACAGGGGCTGGAGAGACCCAGTACTTC. It encodes CAISEGTGAGETQYF.

J is TRBJ2-1 and V is TRBV29-1; 8 bases line up with TRBD1. V shed 5 bases, J shed 7 bases, and the junction held 10 bases outside the gene matches. The germline CDR1 and CDR2 sequences are SQVTM and ANQGSEA. The CDR3 is 14 amino acids. The CDR3 loop reads CSVIGQGLGNEQFF. The CDR3 DNA follows: TGCAGCGTTATCGGACAGGGCCTAGGGAATGAGCAGTTCTTC.

This clonotype came up many times. The V gene is TRBV6-5, the J gene TRBJ2-1; 11 bases fit TRBD1. The CDR3 spans 15 residues. V lost 8 bases, J lost 4 bases, and 7 bases stayed unmatched. In germline, CDR1 is MNHEY, CDR2 SVGAGI. The CDR3 reads CASGSGQGAYNEQFF. CDR3 in DNA: TGTGCCAGCGGCTCCGGACAGGGGGCGTACAATGAGCAGTTCTTC.

As to this clonotype: A read error is possible here, since a much larger clone lies one base away. The rearrangement links TRBV28 to TRBJ2-2, with D perhaps matching TRBD2 (5 bases). The CDR3 runs 15 residues. CDR1 and CDR2 (germline): MDHEN, SYDVKM. The CDR3, as DNA: TGTGCCAGTCGAACTAAGTCCTGGAACACCGGGGATCTGTTTTTT. This translates into CASRTKSWNTGDLFF. The full variable domain, its missing parts supplied by reference TRBV28 and TRBJ2-2, is DVKVTQSSRYLVKRTGEKVFLECVQDMDHENMFWYRQDPGLGLRLIYFSYDVKMKEKGDIPEGYSVSREKKERFSLILESASTNQTSMYLCASRTKSWNTGDLFFGEGSRLTVL.

This clonotype showed up many times. CDR3 protein: CASSLEQGENTEAFF. The DNA of the CDR3 is TGTGCCAGCAGCTTAGAACAGGGCGAAAACACTGAAGCTTTCTTT. This chain links TRBV7-2 with TRBJ1-1, with D tentatively TRBD1 (6 bases). Germline CDR1 SGHTA, CDR2 FQGNSA. This CDR3 has 15 residues. Trimming pared 1 base from V and 2 bases from J, leaving 11 bases between.

This clonotype was observed a few times. V is TRBV29-1 and J is TRBJ1-1; TRBD1 is a possible D gene (5 bases). Germline loops: CDR1 SQVTM, CDR2 ANQGSEA. Trimming took 2 bases from V and 3 from J, leaving 13 bases between them. The CDR3 consists of 14 residues. Written as DNA, the CDR3 is TGCAGCGTTGAAATTTCAGGGTATGACACTGAAGCTTTCTTT. This translates into CSVEISGYDTEAFF.

The CDR3: CASRATGQENIQYF. The CDR3 nucleotides read TGTGCCAGCAGGGCCACGGGACAAGAAAACATTCAGTACTTC. The rearrangement uses TRBV2 and TRBJ2-4, with a weak D call TRBD1 (6 bases). Germline values: CDR1 SNHLY, CDR2 FYNNEI. The CDR3 sequence is 14 residues long. V lost 6 bases to trimming and J lost 5 bases, with 14 bases between them.

This CDR3 reads CAIRPLAGGPLDEQFF. CDR3 nucleotide sequence: TGTGCCATCAGGCCCCTAGCGGGGGGGCCATTGGATGAGCAGTTCTTC. The gene calls are TRBV10-3 and TRBJ2-1; the match to TRBD2 covers 12 bases. Losses at the gene ends were 6 bases for V and 8 bases for J; bases not matched to a gene: 11. Germline assignment: CDR1 ENHRY and CDR2 SYGVKD. The CDR3 spans 16 residues.

This clonotype was seen only a few times. V is TRBV28 and J is TRBJ2-3, with D possibly matching TRBD1 (5 bases). With 5 bases removed from V and 5 bases from J, the gap between germline ends came to 14 bases. This CDR3 is built from 14 residues. Germline V gene data show CDR1 as MDHEN and CDR2 as SYDVKM. CDR3 sequence reads: CASSPALRVDTQYF. CDR3 bases: TGTGCCAGCAGTCCCGCCCTCAGGGTAGATACGCAGTATTTT. Looking up the rest from reference TRBV28 and TRBJ2-3 gives the full variable domain: DVKVTQSSRYLVKRTGEKVFLECVQDMDHENMFWYRQDPGLGLRLIYFSYDVKMKEKGDIPEGYSVSREKKERFSLILESASTNQTSMYLCASSPALRVDTQYFGPGTRLTVL.

This clonotype was counted many times. The chain uses TRBV7-8 and TRBJ2-7, with D perhaps assigned TRBD1 or TRBD2 (6 bases each). The CDR3 is made up of 16 amino acids. Deletions cut 7 bases from V and 1 base from J, with 20 bases between. In germline, CDR1 is SGHVS, CDR2 FQNEAQ. CDR3 in DNA: TGTGCCAGCACCCTAGATGGTGGAGGGGGGTCCTACGAGCAGTACTTC. This sequence encodes CASTLDGGGGSYEQYF.

This clonotype was picked up many times. The V gene is TRBV12-3 or TRBV12-4, the J gene TRBJ2-7; D is ambiguous. The CDR3 contains 14 residues. The V and J ends lost 4 bases and 1 base respectively, with 11 bases between them. CDR3 in amino acids: CASSWAPQSYEQYF. CDR3 sequence (DNA): TGTGCCAGCAGTTGGGCACCGCAATCCTACGAGCAGTACTTC.

This clonotype was seen only a few times. The rearrangement joins TRBV29-1 to TRBJ2-1, with 10 bases that match TRBD1. Germline V lookup: CDR1 SQVTM, CDR2 ANQGSEA. The J segment lost 10 bases and the V segment lost 8 bases, leaving 11 bases of the junction unmatched. This CDR3 spans 13 amino acids. CDR3: CSCTRDRGGEQFF. The CDR3 nucleotides read TGCAGCTGTACCCGGGACAGGGGAGGCGAGCAGTTCTTC.

This clonotype was counted ten times or more. The V gene is TRBV7-9, the J gene TRBJ1-1, with 8 bases fitting TRBD1. The germline gives CDR1 SEHNR, CDR2 FQNEAQ (reference sequence). V lost 6 bases to trimming and J lost 3 bases; unmatched junction nucleotides: 9. CDR3 length equals 15 residues. CDR3 in amino acids: CASSPPRQGHTEAFF. The CDR3 DNA sequence: TGTGCCAGCAGTCCTCCCCGACAGGGGCACACTGAAGCTTTCTTT. The variable domain in full, with the rest retrieved from reference TRBV7-9 and TRBJ1-1, is DTGVSQNPRHKITKRGQNVTFRCDPISEHNRLYWYRQTLGQGPEFLTYFQNEAQLEKSRLLSDRFSAERPKGSFSTLEIQRTEQGDSAMYLCASSPPRQGHTEAFFGQGTRLTVV.

CDR3 nucleotide sequence: TGCGCCAGCAGCTTGGTATTCAGGGGGCAACGGAACACTGAAGCTTTCTTT. Translation: CASSLVFRGQRNTEAFF. V and J are TRBV5-1 and TRBJ1-1, with 8 positions matching TRBD1. Germline V lookup: CDR1 SGHRS, CDR2 YFSETQ. The CDR3 totals 17 residues. V lost 0 bases and J lost 1; bases outside the gene matches: 8.

The chain joins TRBV19 to TRBJ1-1; D is ambiguous. From germline, CDR1 is LNHDA and CDR2 SQIVND (reference sequence). CDR3 length equals 15 residues. Trimming left V 7 bases short and J 1 base short, with 16 bases between. CDR3 coding DNA: TGTGCCAGTACCCTATACGAGGCTTCGAACACTGAAGCTTTCTTT. Protein sequence: CASTLYEASNTEAFF.